This is a list of T cell receptor beta chains from one sample in a study of shared clonotypes between healthy human individuals. Sequencing used immunoSEQ multiplex PCR; TCRdb keeps in-frame clones, though not all of them. The sample includes millions of clones, about 95% of them seen just once. Sequences were obtained from naive CD4+ T cells sorted from blood. Receptor source: a man aged 18 to 29 in good health. CDR3s include the opening cysteine and the closing phenylalanine or tryptophan. D genes are given only for firm matches. Some rows mark clone size as missing; the rest say once, few, many or name a class of expanded clone.

D	V	size	J	length	CDR3	DNA
NA	TRBV10-2	NA	TRBJ2-5	10	CATRQETQYF	TGCGCCACCCGGCAAGAGACCCAGTACTTC
TRBD1	TRBV5-1	NA	TRBJ2-2	17	CASSPHTGTGDCGELFF	TGCGCCAGCAGCCCACATACCGGGACAGGGGATTGCGGGGAGCTGTTTTTT
TRBD2	TRBV19	NA	TRBJ2-1	16	CASTLTGTSGYNEQFF	TGTGCCAGTACCCTAACCGGGACTAGCGGATACAATGAGCAGTTCTTC
TRBD2	TRBV7-2	once	TRBJ2-7	15	CASSLPVAGNYEQYF	TGTGCCAGCAGCTTACCGGTAGCGGGAAATTACGAGCAGTACTTC
NA	TRBV6-1	NA	TRBJ2-5	14	CASSVGGLGETQYF	TGTGCCAGCAGTGTGGGGGGGCTGGGAGAGACCCAGTACTTC
TRBD1	TRBV27	NA	TRBJ2-1	14	CARPTDRARDEQFF	TGTGCCAGACCTACGGACAGGGCCAGGGATGAGCAGTTCTTC
TRBD1	TRBV28	NA	TRBJ2-7	15	CASSYRDRVLYEQYF	TGTGCCAGCAGTTACCGGGACAGGGTTCTATACGAGCAGTACTTC
NA	TRBV6-1	NA	TRBJ1-2	14	CASSEGGGLYGYTF	TGTGCCAGCAGTGAAGGGGGAGGTCTCTATGGCTACACCTTC
NA	TRBV11-3	NA	TRBJ2-7	13	CASSLNRVHEQYF	TGTGCCAGCAGCTTAAACAGGGTTCACGAGCAGTACTTC
NA	TRBV18	NA	TRBJ1-6	15	CASSPPGPYNSPLHF	TGTGCCAGCTCACCACCAGGACCCTATAATTCACCCCTCCACTTT
TRBD2	TRBV2	NA	TRBJ2-5	16	CASSNGLAGGKETQYF	TGTGCCAGCAGTAATGGACTAGCGGGGGGTAAAGAGACCCAGTACTTC
NA	TRBV11-2	once	TRBJ1-4	14	CASSSGPSNEKLFF	TGTGCCAGCAGCTCCGGACCCTCTAATGAAAAACTGTTTTTT
TRBD2	TRBV9	once	TRBJ2-3	16	CASSGPSGSRTDTQYF	TGTGCCAGCAGCGGGCCTAGCGGGAGTCGGACAGATACGCAGTATTTT
TRBD1	TRBV5-1	NA	TRBJ2-7	14	CASSNRDRSYEQYF	TGCGCCAGCAGCAATCGGGACAGATCCTACGAGCAGTACTTC
TRBD2	TRBV5-1	NA	TRBJ2-1	16	CTSSSISGGAHNEQFF	TGCACCAGCAGCTCGATTAGCGGGGGGGCCCACAATGAGCAGTTCTTC
NA	TRBV7-9	once	TRBJ1-3	14	CASSFSVAGNTIYF	TGTGCCAGCAGCTTTTCAGTCGCTGGAAACACCATATATTTT
TRBD1	TRBV28	NA	TRBJ1-2	14	CASNQQGANYGYTF	TGTGCCAGCAACCAACAGGGGGCTAACTATGGCTACACCTTC
TRBD2	TRBV5-4	NA	TRBJ2-5	16	CASSLALAGGQETQYF	TGTGCCAGCAGCTTGGCCTTAGCGGGGGGGCAGGAGACCCAGTACTTC
NA	TRBV5-3	NA	TRBJ1-2	15	CARSLMGKSFGSYTF	TGTGCCAGAAGCTTGATGGGCAAGTCCTTTGGGAGCTACACCTTC
NA	TRBV6-6	NA	TRBJ2-3	15	CASSYSWGVGDTQYF	TGTGCCAGCAGTTACTCTTGGGGGGTTGGAGATACGCAGTATTTT
NA	TRBV4-1	few	TRBJ1-2	15	CASSQSEQPNYGYTF	TGCGCCAGCAGCCAATCTGAACAGCCTAACTATGGCTACACCTTC
TRBD2	TRBV7-6	NA	TRBJ2-5	17	CASSLGLAGAGGETQYF	TGTGCCAGCAGCTTAGGACTAGCGGGGGCCGGGGGAGAGACCCAGTACTTC
NA	TRBV6-6	NA	TRBJ2-7	14	CASRDSPSSYEQYF	TGTGCCAGCAGGGACAGCCCTAGCTCCTACGAGCAGTACTTC
TRBD1	TRBV4-2	NA	TRBJ1-1	15	CASSQERLTGAEAFF	TGTGCCAGCAGCCAAGAGCGTTTAACAGGGGCTGAAGCTTTCTTT
NA	TRBV18	NA	TRBJ1-5	13	CASSPQENQPQHF	TGTGCCAGCTCACCACAGGAGAATCAGCCCCAGCATTTT
NA	TRBV30	NA	TRBJ1-6	13	CAWTRDPNSPLHF	TGTGCCTGGACGAGAGACCCAAATTCACCCCTCCACTTT
NA	TRBV19	once	TRBJ1-5	15	CASSIAGGSNQPQHF	TGTGCCAGTAGTATCGCGGGGGGTAGCAATCAGCCCCAGCATTTT